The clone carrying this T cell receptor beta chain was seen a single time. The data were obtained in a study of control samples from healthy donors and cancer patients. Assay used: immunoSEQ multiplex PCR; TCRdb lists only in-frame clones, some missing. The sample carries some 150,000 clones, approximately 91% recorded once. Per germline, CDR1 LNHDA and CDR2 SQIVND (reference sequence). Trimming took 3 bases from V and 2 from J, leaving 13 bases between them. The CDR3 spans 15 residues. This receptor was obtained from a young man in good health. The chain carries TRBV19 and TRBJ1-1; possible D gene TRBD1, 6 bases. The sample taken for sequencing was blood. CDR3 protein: CASSMYGGPNTEAFF. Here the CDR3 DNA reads TGTGCCAGTAGTATGTATGGGGGGCCTAACACTGAAGCTTTCTTT.